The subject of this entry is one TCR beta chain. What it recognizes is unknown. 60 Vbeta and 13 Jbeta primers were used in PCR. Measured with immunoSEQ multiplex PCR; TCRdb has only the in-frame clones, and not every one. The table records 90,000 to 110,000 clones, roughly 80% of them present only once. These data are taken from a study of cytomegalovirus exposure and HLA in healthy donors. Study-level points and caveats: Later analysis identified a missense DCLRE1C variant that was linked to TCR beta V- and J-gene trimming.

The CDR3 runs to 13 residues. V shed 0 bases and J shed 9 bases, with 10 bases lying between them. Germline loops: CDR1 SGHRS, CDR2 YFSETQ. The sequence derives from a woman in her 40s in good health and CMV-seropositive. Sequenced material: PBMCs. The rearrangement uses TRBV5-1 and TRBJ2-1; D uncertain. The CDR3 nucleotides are TGCGCCAGCAGCTTGGTACCTTCAGGTGAGCAGTTCTTC. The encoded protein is CASSLVPSGEQFF.